The source of this TCR beta chain is a study of blood T cells in healthy people across ages. The CDR3 loop spans 17 amino acids. Germline CDR1 reads KGHSH; CDR2 reads LQKENI. The ends were cut back, 5 bases at V and 6 bases at J, with 26 bases in the middle. Each sample yielded at least 6 million isolated PBMCs. This clonotype was recorded a few times. Then a second PCR, running roughly 7 to 11 cycles, was carried out with a sample-barcoded 5' primer and a J-beta primer mix. Researchers report that a template-switch adaptor with 12 random nucleotides tagged each cDNA molecule. TCRdb re-called the 5' RACE reads with MiXCR, one entry per CDR3 protein. Among about 800,000 distinct CDR3 sequences listed, more than 20% were seen once. Separately, the same data were catalogued under a study of T cells of mothers and their children. Per that study: An overlap that was slightly higher, though non-significant, was seen in related mother-child pairs versus unrelated pairs.

The J gene is TRBJ2-7, the V gene TRBV18; no definite D call. The sequenced sample consisted of blood. This receptor was obtained from a boy aged 5-17 years in good health. CDR3 region: CASSSGLAARTGSEQYF. In DNA form, the CDR3 reads TGTGCCAGCTCATCAGGTTTGGCCGCTAGGACGGGCTCCGAGCAGTACTTC.